This is a list of T cell receptor beta chains from one sample in a study of vaccination effects on CD4 cells after COVID-19. Measured with immunoSEQ multiplex PCR; TCRdb has only the in-frame clones, and not every one. The sample gives roughly 20,000 clones, 73% of which show up once; approximately 24% is in the top ten. Their antigens are not known. The sample was CD4+ T cells from PBMCs cultured with HCoV-NL63 spike peptides, taken before COVID-19 vaccination. Every receptor here comes from a human donor who received a COVID-19 vaccine. The CDR3 runs from the conserved cysteine through the conserved F or W. Each record gives: D gene, clone size, J gene, V gene, CDR3 DNA, CDR3 protein. The D gene is left open where the match is weak. Only part of the rows carry a size: once, few, many, or a class if the clone is expanded.

NA	NA	TRBJ1-2	TRBV28	TGTGCCAGCAGTTTCCTTGATGGGGGCTATGGCTACACCTTC	CASSFLDGGYGYTF
NA	NA	TRBJ2-3	TRBV11-3	TGTGCCAGCAGCTTAGCGGGCAACACAGATACGCAGTATTTT	CASSLAGNTDTQYF
NA	NA	TRBJ1-3	TRBV11-3	TGTGCCAGCAGCCCTGTCGGACTTGGAAACACCATATATTTT	CASSPVGLGNTIYF
NA	few	TRBJ2-7	TRBV19	TGTGCCAGCGGTCTCTGGGGTGCCTACGAGCAGTACTTC	CASGLWGAYEQYF
NA	few	TRBJ1-3	TRBV7-2	TGTGCCAGCAGCTTAGTTAGGGGTCCCGGAAACACCATATATTTT	CASSLVRGPGNTIYF
NA	NA	TRBJ1-1	TRBV3-1/TRBV3-2	TGTGCCAGCAGCCAAGTTGGGACCGCCGAAGCTTTCTTT	CASSQVGTAEAFF
NA	NA	TRBJ1-1	TRBV7-2	TGTGCCAGCAGCACACAGGGAAGAGCCACTGAAGCTTTCTTT	CASSTQGRATEAFF
NA	NA	TRBJ2-1	TRBV13	TGTGCCAGCAGCCGCCCCCGGGGTACCCACAATGAGCAGTTCTTC	CASSRPRGTHNEQFF
TRBD1	medium-sized	TRBJ2-7	TRBV3-1/TRBV3-2	TGTGCCAGCAGCCAAGTGGCAGGGGGCGGCGAGCAGTACTTC	CASSQVAGGGEQYF
NA	NA	TRBJ1-5	TRBV5-1	TGCGCCAGCAGCGTGACAGGAGATAATCAGCCCCAGCATTTT	CASSVTGDNQPQHF
NA	NA	TRBJ2-1	TRBV29-1	TGCAGCGTTGGGGACCCCTCCTACAATGAGCAGTTCTTC	CSVGDPSYNEQFF
TRBD1	NA	TRBJ1-2	TRBV6-2/TRBV6-3	TGTGCCAGCAGTCGGAGAACAGGGGGCATCTATGGCTACACCTTC	CASSRRTGGIYGYTF
NA	NA	TRBJ1-6	TRBV2	TGTGCCAGCAGAGTCGGGGGAGATTCACCCCTCCACTTT	CASRVGGDSPLHF
NA	NA	TRBJ2-2	TRBV28	TGTGCCAGCAGTTTAGACGGGCTGGCCGGGGAGCTGTTTTTT	CASSLDGLAGELFF
NA	NA	TRBJ1-2	TRBV21-1	TGTGCCAGCAGCAAAGGTCCATATGGCTACACCTTC	CASSKGPYGYTF
NA	NA	TRBJ1-5	TRBV30	TGTGCCTGGAGTCCCCACGGGACCCACAATCAGCCCCAGCATTTT	CAWSPHGTHNQPQHF
NA	NA	TRBJ1-2	TRBV2	TGTGCCAGCAGGACAGACAACTATGGCTACACCTTC	CASRTDNYGYTF
NA	once	TRBJ1-5	TRBV2	TGTGCCAGCAGTGAAACCCGGCGCAATCAGCCCCAGCATTTT	CASSETRRNQPQHF
TRBD2	NA	TRBJ2-2	TRBV7-2	TGTGCCAGCAGCTCGCGGCGGGGGGCCGGGGAGCTGTTTTTT	CASSSRRGAGELFF
NA	few	TRBJ2-7	TRBV30	TGTGCCTGGAGTGTACCCGTCGGGGGGCAGTACTTC	CAWSVPVGGQYF
NA	NA	TRBJ2-1	TRBV7-9	TGTGCCAGCAGCTTACCGCCCTCCAATGAGCAGTTCTTC	CASSLPPSNEQFF
NA	NA	TRBJ2-2	TRBV27	TGTGCCAGCAGTTTAGAGCGGCAGGTCGGGGAGCTGTTTTTT	CASSLERQVGELFF
NA	NA	TRBJ1-1	TRBV19	TGTGCCAGTAGTATAATTGCGTCAGGAAACACTGAAGCTTTCTTT	CASSIIASGNTEAFF
TRBD2	NA	TRBJ2-1	TRBV3-1/TRBV3-2	TGTGCCAGCAGCCAGACTAGCGGGAGGGATGAGCAGTTCTTC	CASSQTSGRDEQFF
TRBD1	once	TRBJ1-2	TRBV4-3	TGCGCCAGCAGCCAAGATCCAGGGGGACAGCTCTATGGCTACACCTTC	CASSQDPGGQLYGYTF
NA	NA	TRBJ2-7	TRBV21-1	TGTGCCAGCAGCAATCAATGGCGGGACTACCATCACGAGCAGTACTTC	CASSNQWRDYHHEQYF
NA	NA	TRBJ1-1	TRBV12-3/TRBV12-4	TGTGCCAGCAGTTCGACAGGGAACACTGAAGCTTTCTTT	CASSSTGNTEAFF
TRBD1	NA	TRBJ2-6	TRBV18	TGTGCCAGCTCAACGGGACAGGGGTTTGGGGCCAACGTCCTGACTTTC	CASSTGQGFGANVLTF
TRBD2	NA	TRBJ2-5	TRBV10-3	TGTGCCATCAGGGGACTAGCAGGGGAGACCCAGTACTTC	CAIRGLAGETQYF
TRBD2	NA	TRBJ2-7	TRBV14	TGTGCCAGCAGCCAATTGCGGACTAGCGGCGTCTACGAGCAGTACTTC	CASSQLRTSGVYEQYF
NA	NA	TRBJ2-1	TRBV28	TGTGCCAGCAGTTTGCCGGGAGCCCCATACAATGAGCAGTTCTTC	CASSLPGAPYNEQFF
NA	few	TRBJ2-7	TRBV24-1	TGTGCCACCAGTGGTCCAGGGAGACCCTACGAGCAGTACTTC	CATSGPGRPYEQYF
NA	once	TRBJ2-1	TRBV29-1	TGCAGCGCCCGTGGGGGCGGCGATGAGCAGTTCTTC	CSARGGGDEQFF
TRBD1	NA	TRBJ2-7	TRBV6-5	TGTGCCAGCAGGCCGTCGAGGGACAGTTACGAGCAGTACTTC	CASRPSRDSYEQYF
NA	once	TRBJ1-3	TRBV6-5	TGTGCCAGCAACTTGGACAGAACTGGAAACACCATATATTTT	CASNLDRTGNTIYF
NA	NA	TRBJ1-4	TRBV28	TGTGCCAGCACCAACTCGGGGTTTGAAAAACTGTTTTTT	CASTNSGFEKLFF
NA	NA	TRBJ2-3	TRBV6-2/TRBV6-3	TGTGCCAGCAGTTACTCTAGGGGCCGCGCAGATACGCAGTATTTT	CASSYSRGRADTQYF
TRBD2	medium-sized	TRBJ2-1	TRBV4-3	TGCGCCAGCAGCCAAGTCCCAGCGGGGGCATACAATGAGCAGTTCTTC	CASSQVPAGAYNEQFF
NA	once	TRBJ1-6	TRBV3-1/TRBV3-2	TGTGCCAGCAGCCAGGATTACGGGAGGGGTTCACCCCTCCACTTT	CASSQDYGRGSPLHF
NA	few	TRBJ1-2	TRBV11-2	TGTGCCAGCAGCCTAACTACAGGCTACTATGGCTACACCTTC	CASSLTTGYYGYTF
TRBD1	NA	TRBJ1-5	TRBV20-1	TGCAGTGCTAGTAACACAGGGGGAAGCAATCAGCCCCAGCATTTT	CSASNTGGSNQPQHF
NA	few	TRBJ1-5	TRBV6-2/TRBV6-3	TGTGCCAGCAGTTATCGAAGGGGACGGAGCAATCAGCCCCAGCATTTT	CASSYRRGRSNQPQHF
TRBD2	NA	TRBJ2-5	TRBV20-1	TGCAGTGCTAGTACTAGCGGGGGACTCCAAGAGACCCAGTACTTC	CSASTSGGLQETQYF
NA	NA	TRBJ2-7	TRBV4-1	TGCGCCAGCAGTCTAAGGCAGGCCTACGAGCAGTACTTC	CASSLRQAYEQYF
TRBD1	NA	TRBJ2-3	TRBV5-6	TGTGCCAGCAGCGCACTAGGGACAGCTAGCACAGATACGCAGTATTTT	CASSALGTASTDTQYF
TRBD2	NA	TRBJ2-7	TRBV27	TGTGCCAACGGACGGGAGGGCCTTAATTACGAGCAGTACTTC	CANGREGLNYEQYF
NA	NA	TRBJ2-7	TRBV7-9	TGTGCCAGCAGCTTATTCGCGGGGTCAGGGGGTACCTACGAGCAGTACTTC	CASSLFAGSGGTYEQYF
NA	NA	TRBJ2-1	TRBV10-3	TGTGCCATCAGCACCGGGACTGGCTACAATGAGCAGTTCTTC	CAISTGTGYNEQFF
TRBD1	NA	TRBJ1-3	TRBV7-3	TGTGCCAGCACTTCGGTAATAGGGACAGGGGGCGTAGACACCATATATTTT	CASTSVIGTGGVDTIYF
TRBD1	NA	TRBJ1-4	TRBV7-9	TGTGCCAGCAGCTCGACAGGGGAGGCTGGAAAACTGTTTTTT	CASSSTGEAGKLFF
NA	once	TRBJ2-3	TRBV2	TGTGCCAGCAGTGAACCCCGGTTCACAGATACGCAGTATTTT	CASSEPRFTDTQYF